The present T cell receptor (beta chain) was sequenced within a study of T cell responses to AZD1222 COVID-19 vaccine. Study results and limitations: The donor cohort was predominantly white British with a female majority, and clonal diversity may have been underestimated.

On this clone: Antigen specificity is unknown.

V lost 5 bases and J lost 8; bases outside the gene matches: 8. From germline, CDR1 is SQVTM and CDR2 ANQGSEA. The length of the CDR3 is 12 residues. Method: immunoSEQ multiplex PCR; TCRdb's copy keeps in-frame clones and lacks some. The sample carries over 150,000 clones, about 87% recorded once. Specimen: peripheral blood, collected on day 0 of AZD1222 vaccination. The V and J genes are TRBV29-1 and TRBJ1-1; 7 positions agree with TRBD1. The TCR sequence derives from an adult in good health. The CDR3 protein is CSVSEGAGEAFF. CDR3 nucleotide sequence: TGCAGCGTTTCAGAGGGGGCCGGGGAAGCTTTCTTT.